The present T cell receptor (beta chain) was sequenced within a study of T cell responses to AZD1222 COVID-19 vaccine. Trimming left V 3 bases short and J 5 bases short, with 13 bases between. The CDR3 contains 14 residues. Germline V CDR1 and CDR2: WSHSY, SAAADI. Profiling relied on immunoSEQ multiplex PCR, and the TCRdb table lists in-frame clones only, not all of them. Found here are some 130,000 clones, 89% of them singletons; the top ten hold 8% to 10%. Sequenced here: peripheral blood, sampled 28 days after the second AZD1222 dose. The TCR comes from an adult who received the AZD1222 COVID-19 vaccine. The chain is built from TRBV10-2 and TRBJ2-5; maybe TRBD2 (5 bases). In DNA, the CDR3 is TGCGCCAGCAGTGACCCACTAGGGTTGGAGACCCAGTACTTC. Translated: CASSDPLGLETQYF.